The sequence of this T cell receptor (beta chain) was determined in a study of cytomegalovirus exposure and HLA in healthy donors. With 60 Vbeta and 13 Jbeta primers, the PCR was carried out. The method was immunoSEQ multiplex PCR; TCRdb's version includes in-frame clones alone and lacks a portion of them. The data hold around 78,000 clones, with about three quarters observed a single time. V lost 4 bases to trimming and J lost 6 bases; unmatched junction nucleotides: 6. The germline V gene has CDR1 LGHNA and CDR2 YNFKEQ. This CDR3 is built from 15 residues. This TCR was sampled from a male donor in good health and CMV-seronegative. The J gene is TRBJ2-2, the V gene TRBV4-2; TRBD1 matches 9 bases. Sequenced material: PBMCs. The CDR3: CASSPGDRDAGELFF. CDR3 nucleotide sequence: TGTGCCAGCAGCCCGGGGGACAGGGACGCCGGGGAGCTGTTTTTT.